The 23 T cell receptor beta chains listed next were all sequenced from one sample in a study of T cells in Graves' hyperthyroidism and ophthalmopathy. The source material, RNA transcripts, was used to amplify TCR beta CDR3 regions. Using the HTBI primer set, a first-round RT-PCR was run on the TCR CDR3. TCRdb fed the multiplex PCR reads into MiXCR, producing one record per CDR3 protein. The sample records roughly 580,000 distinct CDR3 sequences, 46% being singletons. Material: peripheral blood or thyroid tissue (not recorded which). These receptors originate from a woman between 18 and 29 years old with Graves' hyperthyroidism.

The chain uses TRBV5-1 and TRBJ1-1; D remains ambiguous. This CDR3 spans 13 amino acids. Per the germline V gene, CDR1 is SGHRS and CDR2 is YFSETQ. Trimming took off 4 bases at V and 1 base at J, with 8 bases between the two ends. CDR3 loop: CASSTEPNTEAFF. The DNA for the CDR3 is TGCGCCAGCAGCACGGAGCCGAACACTGAAGCTTTCTTT.

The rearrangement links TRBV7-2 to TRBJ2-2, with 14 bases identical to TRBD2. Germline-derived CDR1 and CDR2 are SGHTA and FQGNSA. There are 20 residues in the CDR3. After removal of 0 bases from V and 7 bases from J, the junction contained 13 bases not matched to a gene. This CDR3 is CASSLAVTGLAGGRFGELFF. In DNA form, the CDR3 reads TGTGCCAGCAGCTTAGCTGTAACCGGACTAGCGGGAGGACGGTTCGGGGAGCTGTTTTTT.

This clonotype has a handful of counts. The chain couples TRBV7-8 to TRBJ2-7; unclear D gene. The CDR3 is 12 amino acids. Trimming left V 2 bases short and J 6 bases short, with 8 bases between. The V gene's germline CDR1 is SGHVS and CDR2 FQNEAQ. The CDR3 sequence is CASSLSAAEQYF. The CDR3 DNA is TGTGCCAGCAGCTTATCAGCCGCCGAGCAGTACTTC. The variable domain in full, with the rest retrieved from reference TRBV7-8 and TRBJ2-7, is GAGVSQSPRYKVAKRGQDVALRCDPISGHVSLFWYQQALGQGPEFLTYFQNEAQLDKSGLPSDRFFAERPEGSVSTLKIQRTQQEDSAVYLCASSLSAAEQYFGPGTRLTVT.

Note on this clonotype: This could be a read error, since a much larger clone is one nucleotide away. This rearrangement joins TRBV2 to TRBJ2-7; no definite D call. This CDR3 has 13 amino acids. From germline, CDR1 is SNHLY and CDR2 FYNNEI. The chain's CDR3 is CARSERLSYEQYF. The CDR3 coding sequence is TGTGCCAGAAGTGAACGACTGAGCTACGAGCAGTACTTC.

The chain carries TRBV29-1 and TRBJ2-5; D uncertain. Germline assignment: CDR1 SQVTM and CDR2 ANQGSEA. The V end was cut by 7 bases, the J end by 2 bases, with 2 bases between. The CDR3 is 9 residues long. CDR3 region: CSGQETQYF. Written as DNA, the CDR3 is TGCAGCGGGCAAGAGACCCAGTACTTC.

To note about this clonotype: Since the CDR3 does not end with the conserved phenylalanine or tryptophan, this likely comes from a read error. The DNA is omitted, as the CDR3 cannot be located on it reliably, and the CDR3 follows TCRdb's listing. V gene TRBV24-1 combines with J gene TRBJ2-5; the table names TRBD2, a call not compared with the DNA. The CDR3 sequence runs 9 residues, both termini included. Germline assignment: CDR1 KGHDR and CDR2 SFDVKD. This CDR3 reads CATSSPPGV.

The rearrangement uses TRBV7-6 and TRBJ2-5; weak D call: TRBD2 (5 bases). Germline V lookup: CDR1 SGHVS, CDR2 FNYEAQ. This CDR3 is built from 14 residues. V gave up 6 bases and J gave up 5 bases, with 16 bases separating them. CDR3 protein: CASSQLEGVETQYF. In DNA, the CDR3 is TGTGCCAGCAGTCAGCTAGAGGGCGTTGAGACCCAGTACTTC.

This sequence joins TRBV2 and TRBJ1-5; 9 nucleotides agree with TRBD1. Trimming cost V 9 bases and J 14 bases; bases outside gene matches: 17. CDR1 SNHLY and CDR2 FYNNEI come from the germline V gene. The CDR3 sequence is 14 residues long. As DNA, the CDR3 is TGTGCCAGTACCCCTGGGACAGGGATCAACTACGAGCATTTT. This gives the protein CASTPGTGINYEHF.

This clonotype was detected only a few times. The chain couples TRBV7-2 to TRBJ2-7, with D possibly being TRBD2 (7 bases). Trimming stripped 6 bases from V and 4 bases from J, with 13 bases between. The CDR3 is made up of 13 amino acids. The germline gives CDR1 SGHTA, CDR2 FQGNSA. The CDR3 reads CASSRGAWYEQYF. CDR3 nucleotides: TGTGCCAGCAGTCGGGGGGCTTGGTACGAGCAGTACTTC.

The CDR3 bases are TGCAGTGCTAGAGATTTGCGGTACCACGAGCAGTACTTC. Translated, it gives CSARDLRYHEQYF. The chain has TRBV20-1 and TRBJ2-7; D remains ambiguous. The V gene's germline CDR1 is DFQATT and CDR2 SNEGSKA (reference sequence). The CDR3 totals 13 residues. V was trimmed by 0 bases and J by 5 bases, leaving 11 bases between them.

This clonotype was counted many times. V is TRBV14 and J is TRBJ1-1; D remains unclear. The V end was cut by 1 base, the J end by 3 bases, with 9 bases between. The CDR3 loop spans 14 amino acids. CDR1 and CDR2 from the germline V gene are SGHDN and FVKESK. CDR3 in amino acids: CASSQGGPYTEAFF. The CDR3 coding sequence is TGTGCCAGCAGCCAAGGTGGCCCATACACTGAAGCTTTCTTT.

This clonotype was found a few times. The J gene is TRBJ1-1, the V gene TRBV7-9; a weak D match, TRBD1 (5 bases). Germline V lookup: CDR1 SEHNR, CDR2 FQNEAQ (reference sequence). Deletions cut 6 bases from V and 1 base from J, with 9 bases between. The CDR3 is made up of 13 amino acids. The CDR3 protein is CASRPTGNTEAFF. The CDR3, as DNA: TGTGCCAGCAGACCTACAGGGAACACTGAAGCTTTCTTT.

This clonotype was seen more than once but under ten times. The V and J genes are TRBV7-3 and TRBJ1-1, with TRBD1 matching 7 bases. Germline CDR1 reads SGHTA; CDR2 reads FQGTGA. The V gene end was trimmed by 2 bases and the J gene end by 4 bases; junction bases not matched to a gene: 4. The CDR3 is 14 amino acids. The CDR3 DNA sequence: TGTGCCAGCAGCTTAGCCGACAGGGTCACTGAAGCTTTCTTT. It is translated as CASSLADRVTEAFF.

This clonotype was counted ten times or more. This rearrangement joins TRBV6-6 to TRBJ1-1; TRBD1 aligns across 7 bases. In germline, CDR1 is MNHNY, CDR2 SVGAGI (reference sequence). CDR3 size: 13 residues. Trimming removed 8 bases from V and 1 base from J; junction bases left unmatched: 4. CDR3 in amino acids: CASGRTGNTEAFF. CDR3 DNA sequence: TGTGCCAGCGGCCGGACAGGGAACACTGAAGCTTTCTTT.

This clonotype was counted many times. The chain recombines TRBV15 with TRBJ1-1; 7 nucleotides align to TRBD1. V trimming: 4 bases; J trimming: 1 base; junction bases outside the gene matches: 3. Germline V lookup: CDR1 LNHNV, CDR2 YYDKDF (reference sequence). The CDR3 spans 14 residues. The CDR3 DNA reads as TGTGCCACCAGCACCCGACAGGGGAACACTGAAGCTTTCTTT. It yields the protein CATSTRQGNTEAFF.

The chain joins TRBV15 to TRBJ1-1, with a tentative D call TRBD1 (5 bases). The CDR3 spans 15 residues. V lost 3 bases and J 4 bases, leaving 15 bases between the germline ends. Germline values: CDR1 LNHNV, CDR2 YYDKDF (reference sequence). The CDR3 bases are TGTGCCACCAGCAGTGAAGTAGGGGTGGGCACTGAAGCTTTCTTT. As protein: CATSSEVGVGTEAFF.

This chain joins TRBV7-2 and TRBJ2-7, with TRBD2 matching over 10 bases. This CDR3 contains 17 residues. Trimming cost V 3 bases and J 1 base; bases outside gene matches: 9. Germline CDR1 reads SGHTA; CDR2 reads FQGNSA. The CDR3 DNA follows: TGTGCCAGCAGCTTGACGGCTAGCGGGAGCCATTCCTACGAGCAGTACTTC. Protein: CASSLTASGSHSYEQYF. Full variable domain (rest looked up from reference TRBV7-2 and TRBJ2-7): GAGVSQSPSNKVTEKGKDVELRCDPISGHTALYWYRQSLGQGLEFLIYFQGNSAPDKSGLPSDRFSAERTGGSVSTLTIQRTQQEDSAVYLCASSLTASGSHSYEQYFGPGTRLTVT.

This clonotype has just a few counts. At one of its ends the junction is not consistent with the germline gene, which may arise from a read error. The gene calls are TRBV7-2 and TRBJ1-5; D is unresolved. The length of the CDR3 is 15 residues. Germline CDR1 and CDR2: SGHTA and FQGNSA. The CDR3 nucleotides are TGCGCCAGCAGCCAAGATAGCGGGGTACGGCAGCCCCAGCATTTT. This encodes CASSQDSGVRQPQHF. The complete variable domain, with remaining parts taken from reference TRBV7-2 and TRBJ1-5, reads GAGVSQSPSNKVTEKGKDVELRCDPISGHTALYWYRQSLGQGLEFLIYFQGNSAPDKSGLPSDRFSAERTGGSVSTLTIQRTQQEDSAVYLCASSQDSGVRQPQHFGDGTRLSIL.

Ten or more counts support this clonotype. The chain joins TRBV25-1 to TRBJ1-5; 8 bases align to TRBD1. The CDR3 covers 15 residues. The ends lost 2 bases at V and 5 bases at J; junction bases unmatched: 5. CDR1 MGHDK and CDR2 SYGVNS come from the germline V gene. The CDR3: CASSEGTGAYQPQHF. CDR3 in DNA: TGTGCCAGCAGTGAAGGGACAGGAGCCTATCAGCCCCAGCATTTT. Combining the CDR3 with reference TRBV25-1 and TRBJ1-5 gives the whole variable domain EADIYQTPRYLVIGTGKKITLECSQTMGHDKMYWYQQDPGMELHLIHYSYGVNSTEKGDLSSESTVSRIRTEHFPLTLESARPSHTSQYLCASSEGTGAYQPQHFGDGTRLSIL.

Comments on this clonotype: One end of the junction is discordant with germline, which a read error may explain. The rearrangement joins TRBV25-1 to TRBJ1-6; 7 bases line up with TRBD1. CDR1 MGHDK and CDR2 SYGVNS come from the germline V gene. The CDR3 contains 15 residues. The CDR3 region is CASTSPGQINPPLHF. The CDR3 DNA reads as TGTGCCAGTACCTCTCCGGGACAGATTAATCCACCCCTCCACTTT.

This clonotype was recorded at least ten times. The CDR3 bases are TGTGCCAGCACTGCCCGGGGGGCTCGGAATTCACCCCTCCACTTT. As protein: CASTARGARNSPLHF. The J gene is TRBJ1-6, the V gene TRBV7-9, with a tentative D call TRBD1 (6 bases). The CDR3 consists of 15 residues. Germline V lookup: CDR1 SEHNR, CDR2 FQNEAQ (reference sequence). The V and J ends lost 7 bases and 7 bases respectively, with 17 bases between them.

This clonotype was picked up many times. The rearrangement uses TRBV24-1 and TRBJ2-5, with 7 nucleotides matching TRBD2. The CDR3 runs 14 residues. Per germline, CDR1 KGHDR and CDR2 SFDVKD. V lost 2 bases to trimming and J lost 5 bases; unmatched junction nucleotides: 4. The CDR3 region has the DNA TGTGCCACCAGTGATTACTCGCGGGGGGAGACCCAGTACTTC. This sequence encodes CATSDYSRGETQYF.

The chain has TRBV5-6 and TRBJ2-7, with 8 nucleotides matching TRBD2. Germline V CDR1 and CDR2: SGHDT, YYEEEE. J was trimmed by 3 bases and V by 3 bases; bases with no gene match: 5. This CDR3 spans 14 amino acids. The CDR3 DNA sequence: TGTGCCAGCAGCTATTCGGGGGGGGGCTACGAGCAGTACTTC. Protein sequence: CASSYSGGGYEQYF. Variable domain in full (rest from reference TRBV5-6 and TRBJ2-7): DAGVTQSPTHLIKTRGQQVTLRCSPKSGHDTVSWYQQALGQGPQFIFQYYEEEERQRGNFPDRFSGHQFPNYSSELNVNALLLGDSALYLCASSYSGGGYEQYFGPGTRLTVT.